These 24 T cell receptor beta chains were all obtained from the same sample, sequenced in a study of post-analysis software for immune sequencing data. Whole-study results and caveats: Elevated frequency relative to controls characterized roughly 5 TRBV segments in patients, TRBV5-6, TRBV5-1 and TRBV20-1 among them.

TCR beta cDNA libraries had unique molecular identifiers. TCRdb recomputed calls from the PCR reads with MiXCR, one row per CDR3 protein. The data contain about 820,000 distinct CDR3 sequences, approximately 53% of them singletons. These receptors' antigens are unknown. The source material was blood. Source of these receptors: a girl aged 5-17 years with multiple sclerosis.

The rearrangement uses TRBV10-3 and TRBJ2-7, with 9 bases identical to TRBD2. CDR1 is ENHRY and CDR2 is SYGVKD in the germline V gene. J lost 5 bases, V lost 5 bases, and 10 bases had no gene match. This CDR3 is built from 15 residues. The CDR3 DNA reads TGTGCCATCAGTCTTCAGAGCGGGAGGTTCGACGAGCAGTACTTC. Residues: CAISLQSGRFDEQYF.

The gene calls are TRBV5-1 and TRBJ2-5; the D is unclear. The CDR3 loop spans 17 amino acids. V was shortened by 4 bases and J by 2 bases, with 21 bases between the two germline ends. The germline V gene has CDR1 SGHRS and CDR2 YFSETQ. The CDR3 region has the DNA TGCGCCAGCAGCCACGGATCTTGGAATGGCAAACAAGAGACCCAGTACTTC. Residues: CASSHGSWNGKQETQYF.

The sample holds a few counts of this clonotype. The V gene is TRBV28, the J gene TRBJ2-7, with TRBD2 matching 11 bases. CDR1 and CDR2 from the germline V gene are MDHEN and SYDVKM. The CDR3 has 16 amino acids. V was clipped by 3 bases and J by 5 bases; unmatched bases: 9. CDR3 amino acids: CASSFRTSGRWNEQYF. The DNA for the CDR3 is TGTGCCAGCAGTTTTCGGACTAGCGGGCGATGGAACGAGCAGTACTTC.

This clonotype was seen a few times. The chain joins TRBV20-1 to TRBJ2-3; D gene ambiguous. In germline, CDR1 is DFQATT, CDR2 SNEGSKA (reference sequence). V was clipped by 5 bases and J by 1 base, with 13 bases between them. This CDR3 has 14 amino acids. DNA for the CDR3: TGCAGTGCTGAAAACCTCGACCGCACAGATACGCAGTATTTT. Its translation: CSAENLDRTDTQYF.

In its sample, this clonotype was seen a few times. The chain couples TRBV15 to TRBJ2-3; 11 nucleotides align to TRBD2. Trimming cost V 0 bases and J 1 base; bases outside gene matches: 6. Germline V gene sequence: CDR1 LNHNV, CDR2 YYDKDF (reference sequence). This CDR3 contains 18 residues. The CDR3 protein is CATSRDLGLADRTDTQYF. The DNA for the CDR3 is TGTGCCACCAGCAGAGATTTGGGACTAGCGGATCGCACAGATACGCAGTATTTT.

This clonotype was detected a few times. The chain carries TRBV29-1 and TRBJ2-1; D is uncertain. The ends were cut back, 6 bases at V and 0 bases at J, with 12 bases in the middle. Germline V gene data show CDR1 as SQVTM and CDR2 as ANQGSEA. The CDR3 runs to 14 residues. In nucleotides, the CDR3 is TGCAGCGTGAGACGCTTGAGCTCCTACAATGAGCAGTTCTTC. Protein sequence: CSVRRLSSYNEQFF.

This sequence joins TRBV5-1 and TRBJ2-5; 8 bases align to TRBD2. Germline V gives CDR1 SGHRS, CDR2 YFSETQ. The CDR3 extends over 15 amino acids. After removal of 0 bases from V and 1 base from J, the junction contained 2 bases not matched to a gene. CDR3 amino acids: CASSLELAAQETQYF. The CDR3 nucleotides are TGCGCCAGCAGCTTGGAACTAGCGGCCCAAGAGACCCAGTACTTC. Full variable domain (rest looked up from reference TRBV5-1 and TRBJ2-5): KAGVTQTPRYLIKTRGQQVTLSCSPISGHRSVSWYQQTPGQGLQFLFEYFSETQRNKGNFPGRFSGRQFSNSRSEMNVSTLELGDSALYLCASSLELAAQETQYFGPGTRLLVL.

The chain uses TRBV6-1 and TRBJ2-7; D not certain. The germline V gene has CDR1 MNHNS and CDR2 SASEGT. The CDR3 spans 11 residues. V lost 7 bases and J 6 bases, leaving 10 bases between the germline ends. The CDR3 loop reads CASKTFGEQYF. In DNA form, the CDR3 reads TGTGCCAGCAAGACGTTTGGCGAGCAGTACTTC.

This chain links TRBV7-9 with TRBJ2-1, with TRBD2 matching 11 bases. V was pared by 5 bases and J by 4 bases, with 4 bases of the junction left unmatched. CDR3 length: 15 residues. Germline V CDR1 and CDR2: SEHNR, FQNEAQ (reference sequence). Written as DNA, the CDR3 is TGTGCCAGCAGCACAGCTAGCGGGGGGTACAATGAGCAGTTCTTC. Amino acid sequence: CASSTASGGYNEQFF. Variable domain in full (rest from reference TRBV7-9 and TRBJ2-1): DTGVSQNPRHKITKRGQNVTFRCDPISEHNRLYWYRQTLGQGPEFLTYFQNEAQLEKSRLLSDRFSAERPKGSFSTLEIQRTEQGDSAMYLCASSTASGGYNEQFFGPGTRLTVL.

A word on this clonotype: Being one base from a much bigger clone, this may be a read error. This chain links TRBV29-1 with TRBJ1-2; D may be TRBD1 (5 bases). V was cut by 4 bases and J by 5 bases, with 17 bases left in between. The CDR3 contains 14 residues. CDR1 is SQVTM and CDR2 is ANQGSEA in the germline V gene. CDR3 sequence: CSVGGQGAGYGYTF. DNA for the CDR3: TGCAGCGTTGGTGGCCAGGGTGCCGGTTATGGCTACACCTTC.

The CDR3 spells CSAREGTGRFSPLHF. The CDR3 DNA is TGCAGTGCTAGGGAAGGGACAGGGAGGTTTTCACCCCTCCACTTT. The chain couples TRBV20-1 to TRBJ1-6, with 9 bases aligning to TRBD1. V was clipped by 3 bases and J by 9 bases; unmatched bases: 9. The germline CDR1 and CDR2 sequences are DFQATT and SNEGSKA (reference sequence). The CDR3 is made up of 15 amino acids.

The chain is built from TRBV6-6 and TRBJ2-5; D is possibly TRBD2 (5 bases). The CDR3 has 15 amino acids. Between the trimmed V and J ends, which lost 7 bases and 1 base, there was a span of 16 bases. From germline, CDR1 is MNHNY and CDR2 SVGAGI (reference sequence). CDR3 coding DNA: TGTGCCAGCATTTTTTTAGGGAGCCCCCAAGAGACCCAGTACTTC. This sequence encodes CASIFLGSPQETQYF.

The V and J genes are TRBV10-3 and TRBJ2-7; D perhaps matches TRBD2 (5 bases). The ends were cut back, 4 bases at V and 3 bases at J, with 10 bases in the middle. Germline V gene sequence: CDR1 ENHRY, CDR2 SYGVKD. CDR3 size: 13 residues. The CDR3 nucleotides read TGTGCCATCAGTGGCGGACTCAGCTACGAGCAGTACTTC. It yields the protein CAISGGLSYEQYF.

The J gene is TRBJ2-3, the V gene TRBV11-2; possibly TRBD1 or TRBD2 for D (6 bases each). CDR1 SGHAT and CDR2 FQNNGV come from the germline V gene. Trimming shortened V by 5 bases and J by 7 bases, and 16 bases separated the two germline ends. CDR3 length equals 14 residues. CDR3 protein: CASSAGEVANTQYF. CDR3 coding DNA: TGTGCCAGCAGCGCAGGGGAGGTAGCAAATACGCAGTATTTT.

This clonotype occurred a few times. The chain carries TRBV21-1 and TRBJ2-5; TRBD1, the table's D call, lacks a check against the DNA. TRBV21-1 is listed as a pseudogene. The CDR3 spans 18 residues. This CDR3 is CASSKVGDSYPLEETQYF. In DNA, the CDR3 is TGTGCCAGCAGCAAAGTCGGGGACAGCTACCCCCTTGAAGAGACCCAGTACTTC.

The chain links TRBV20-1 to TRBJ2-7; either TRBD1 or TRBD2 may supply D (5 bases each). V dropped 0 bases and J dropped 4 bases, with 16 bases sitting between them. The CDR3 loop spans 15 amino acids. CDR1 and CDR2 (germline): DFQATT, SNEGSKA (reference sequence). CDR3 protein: CSARDRARGDYEQYF. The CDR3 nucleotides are TGCAGTGCTAGAGATCGGGCTAGAGGGGATTACGAGCAGTACTTC.

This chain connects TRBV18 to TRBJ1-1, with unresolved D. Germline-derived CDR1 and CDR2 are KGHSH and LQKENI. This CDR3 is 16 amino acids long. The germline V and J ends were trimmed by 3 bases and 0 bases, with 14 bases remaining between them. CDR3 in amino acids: CASSPGGSRLNTEAFF. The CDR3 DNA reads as TGTGCCAGCTCACCGGGCGGCAGCCGTTTGAACACTGAAGCTTTCTTT.

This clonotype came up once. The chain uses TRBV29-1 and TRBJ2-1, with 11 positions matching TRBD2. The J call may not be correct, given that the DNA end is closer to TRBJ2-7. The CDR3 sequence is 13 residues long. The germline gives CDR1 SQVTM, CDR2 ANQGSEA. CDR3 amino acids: CSGGTSGYNEQYF. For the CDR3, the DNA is TGCAGCGGCGGGACTAGCGGCTACAATGAGCAGTACTTC.

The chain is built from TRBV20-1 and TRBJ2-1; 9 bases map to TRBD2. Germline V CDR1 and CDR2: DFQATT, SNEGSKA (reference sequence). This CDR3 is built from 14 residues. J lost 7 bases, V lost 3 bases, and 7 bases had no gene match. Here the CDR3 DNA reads TGCAGTGCTAGTCTCGCGCGGGGGGGAAATGAGCAGTTCTTC. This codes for CSASLARGGNEQFF.

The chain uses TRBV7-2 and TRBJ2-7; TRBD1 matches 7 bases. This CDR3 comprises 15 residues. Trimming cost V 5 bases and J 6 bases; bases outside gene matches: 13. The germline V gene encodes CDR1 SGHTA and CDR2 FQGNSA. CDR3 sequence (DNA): TGTGCCAGCAGCGCCTATGACAGGGTTGCTCGCGAGCAGTACTTC. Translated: CASSAYDRVAREQYF.

CDR3 region: CASSQQGGTGELFF. DNA for the CDR3: TGCGCCAGCAGCCAACAGGGCGGAACCGGGGAGCTGTTTTTT. This chain links TRBV5-1 with TRBJ2-2; D is possibly TRBD1 (6 bases). This CDR3 is built from 14 residues. The V and J ends lost 4 bases and 5 bases respectively, with 12 bases between them. Germline V gene sequence: CDR1 SGHRS, CDR2 YFSETQ.

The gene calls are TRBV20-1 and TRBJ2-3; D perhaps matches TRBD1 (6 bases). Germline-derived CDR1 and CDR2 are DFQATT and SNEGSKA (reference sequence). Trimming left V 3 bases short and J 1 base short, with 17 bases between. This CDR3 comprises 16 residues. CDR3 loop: CSASPQGRWGTDTQYF. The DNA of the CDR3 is TGCAGTGCTAGCCCCCAGGGGCGGTGGGGCACAGATACGCAGTATTTT.

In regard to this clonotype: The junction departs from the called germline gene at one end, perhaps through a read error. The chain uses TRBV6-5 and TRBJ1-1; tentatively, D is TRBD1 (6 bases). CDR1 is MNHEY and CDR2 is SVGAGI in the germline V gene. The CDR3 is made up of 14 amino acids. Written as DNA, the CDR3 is TGTGCCGGCAGTTACAAGGGGGGTAGTACTGAAGCTTTCTTT. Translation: CAGSYKGGSTEAFF.

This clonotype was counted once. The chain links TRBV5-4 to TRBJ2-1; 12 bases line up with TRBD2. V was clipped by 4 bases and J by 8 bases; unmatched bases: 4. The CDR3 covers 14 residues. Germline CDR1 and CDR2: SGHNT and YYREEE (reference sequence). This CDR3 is CASSATSGGYEQFF. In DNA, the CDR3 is TGTGCCAGCAGCGCGACTAGCGGGGGCTATGAGCAGTTCTTC.